The present TCR beta chain was sequenced within a study of identical twins (TCRdb year 2016). About the investigation overall: TCR alpha and beta repertoires from monozygotic twins, unrelated adults of various ages and cord blood were deep-sequenced to test whether fetal clonotypes persist. Replicate twin experiments were performed at different times using different library preparation protocols to rule out contamination. The paper's findings and limits, for the study overall: Invariant T cells such as MAIT and iNKT could partly confound zero-insertion analyses, though diverse VJ usage argued against this for most clonotypes. Conclusions relied on cross-sectional statistical analysis, since the same donors could not be followed over many years. Fewer insertions were carried by abundant cord blood beta clonotypes; a weaker similar trend was observed in young adult naive repertoires, while no such trend was observed in memory repertoires. In monozygotic twins, out-of-frame TCR alpha sharing was systematically underestimated by recombination models, although the models agreed with sharing between unrelated individuals. Compared with coincidental sharing between unrelated individuals, out-of-frame TCR alpha sequences shared between twins showed an excess of sequences with low generation probability. A weaker excess of twin sharing was found in beta out-of-frame sequences because the signal-to-noise ratio was lowered by fewer shared sequences.

A note on this clonotype: The clone's antigen remains unknown. No much larger clone is present one base from it, and per-base qualities are unavailable.

Every donor was a healthy Caucasian. The twin cohort comprised three pairs of female monozygotic twins, all aged roughly 18 to 30 years. The RNA used for TCR libraries was isolated from peripheral blood mononuclear cells. CDR1 SEHNR and CDR2 FQNEAQ are derived from the germline V gene (reference sequence). Including the terminal cysteine and phenylalanine, the CDR3 comprises 16 residues. Only the CDR3 DNA stays, 48 bases, in frame from base 1. At the junction V is shortened by 5 bases and J by 1 base, with 15 bases in between. The library was made by 5' RACE. Sequencing instrument: Illumina HiSeq 2000. Template switching added a universal primer binding site, and the final cDNA carried a unique molecular identifier that allowed TCR cDNA molecules to be counted accurately. Specific primers in the conserved constant-segment region were used to synthesize first-strand cDNA for TCR alpha and beta chains. To control for contamination, every cDNA library carried two barcodes: a SMART-Mk sample barcode plus Illumina barcodes. TruSeq adapter sequences and Illumina sample barcodes were added in two successive PCR steps. The TCR alpha and beta cDNA libraries were sequenced on the Illumina HiSeq platform using custom primers. The published analysis was carried out like this. MiGEC was used to process raw reads and extract unique molecular identifiers, and MiXCR was used to find CDR3 positions. For each individual, recombination models were inferred using an EM algorithm with the repgenHMM and IGoR tools. Shared clonotypes were analyzed with the tcR package in R, and sharing was normalized by the product of cloneset sizes. Out-of-frame nonproductive sequences were analyzed to study raw recombination free of thymic and clonal selection effects. TCRdb reran the public reads through fastp at Q25 and MiXCR, keeping productive beta chains. CDR3 protein duplicates are merged, each entry listing the most common genes and DNA. The V and J calls were not made by the authors but by TCRdb's processing. The sample profile shows about 660,000 distinct CDR3 sequences; 8% to 9% of them were found once. Of the sample, about 0.98% is held by the ten largest clones.

The sample also formed part of further work on yellow fever vaccine responses in identical twins. According to the second study: According to the authors, in identical twins the way T cells responded to vaccination appeared partly convergent and partly personalized. In the study, vaccine-responding T cell clones were precisely tracked in identical twins.

This sequence was found in a woman between 18 and 29 years old in good health. Sequencing used PBMCs. Recombination joined TRBV7-9 with TRBJ2-1; TRBD1 is a weak D gene call, 5 bases matching. The DNA reads as follows: TGTGCCAGCAGCAAAGGGGCGGCTGGGTCCTACAATGAGCAGTTCTTC. Translated, this gives CASSKGAAGSYNEQFF.